The 9 T cell receptor beta chains given below trace back to one sample, sequenced in a study of blood T cell repertoires in COVID-19. Method: immunoSEQ multiplex PCR; TCRdb's copy keeps in-frame clones and lacks some. The data hold about 180,000 clones, with roughly 86% observed a single time. The specimen sequenced was PBMCs or T cells enriched from blood (not recorded which). Every receptor here comes from a woman between 25 and 40 years old who had recovered from COVID-19.

The chain couples TRBV28 to TRBJ1-4, with TRBD1 identical over 10 bases. The CDR3 has 15 amino acids. Per germline, CDR1 MDHEN and CDR2 SYDVKM. Germline trimming cut 9 bases from V and 3 bases from J; bases unmatched to any gene: 7. CDR3 sequence reads: CASWDRGLPNEKLFF. The CDR3 DNA reads as TGTGCCAGTTGGGACAGGGGACTGCCTAATGAAAAACTGTTTTTT.

The rearrangement uses TRBV2 and TRBJ1-1, with D perhaps TRBD1 (5 bases). The length of the CDR3 is 14 residues. V was cut by 3 bases and J by 2 bases, with 10 bases left in between. Germline CDR1 SNHLY, CDR2 FYNNEI. CDR3 DNA: TGTGCCAGCAGTGAGCAGACAGTTAACACTGAAGCTTTCTTT. Translated: CASSEQTVNTEAFF.

This clone was seen only once. The V call is TRBV7-9, the J call TRBJ1-4; D is ambiguous. Germline values: CDR1 SEHNR, CDR2 FQNEAQ (reference sequence). CDR3 length: 15 amino acids. The V end lost 5 bases, the J end lost 3 bases, and 13 bases lay between the germline ends. This chain's CDR3 is CASSEGGLANEKLFF. CDR3 bases: TGTGCCAGCAGCGAGGGAGGTCTGGCTAATGAAAAACTGTTTTTT.

The J gene is TRBJ2-3, the V gene TRBV9, with TRBD2 identical over 8 bases. CDR3 length: 14 residues. From germline, CDR1 is SGDLS and CDR2 YYNGEE. Germline trimming cut 6 bases from V and 5 bases from J; bases unmatched to any gene: 8. CDR3 sequence: CASNPGLGGDTQYF. In DNA form, the CDR3 reads TGTGCCAGCAACCCGGGACTAGGGGGAGATACGCAGTATTTT.

CDR3 amino acids: CASSWTDSYEQYF. CDR3 nucleotides: TGTGCCAGCAGTTGGACCGACAGCTACGAGCAGTACTTC. The V call is TRBV27, the J call TRBJ2-7; possibly TRBD1 for D (5 bases). Germline V gene data show CDR1 as MNHEY and CDR2 as SMNVEV (reference sequence). Trimming removed 4 bases at V and 3 bases at J, with 10 bases between. The CDR3 consists of 13 residues.

Here the CDR3 reads CASRSRPSGIYEQYF. CDR3 coding DNA: TGTGCAAGTCGCTCTAGGCCTAGCGGGATCTACGAGCAGTACTTC. The gene calls are TRBV12-2 and TRBJ2-7; the tabulated D call, TRBD2, remains unverified against the DNA. TRBV12-2 is an annotated pseudogene. CDR3 size: 15 residues.

The J gene is TRBJ1-3, the V gene TRBV7-2, with a weak D call TRBD1 (5 bases). The V and J ends lost 5 bases and 7 bases respectively, with 18 bases between them. From germline, CDR1 is SGHTA and CDR2 FQGNSA. This CDR3 comprises 15 residues. The CDR3 loop reads CASSRTRRPRNTIYF. The DNA of the CDR3 is TGTGCCAGCAGCAGGACACGTCGTCCGAGGAACACCATATATTTT. Combining the CDR3 with reference TRBV7-2 and TRBJ1-3 gives the whole variable domain GAGVSQSPSNKVTEKGKDVELRCDPISGHTALYWYRQSLGQGLEFLIYFQGNSAPDKSGLPSDRFSAERTGGSVSTLTIQRTQQEDSAVYLCASSRTRRPRNTIYFGEGSWLTVV.

The chain carries TRBV6-1 and TRBJ2-6; possible D gene TRBD1, 6 bases. Germline CDR1 MNHNS, CDR2 SASEGT. The CDR3 is made up of 18 amino acids. V lost 4 bases and J 0 bases, leaving 16 bases between the germline ends. In DNA form, the CDR3 reads TGTGCCAGCAGTGCCCTGACAGGATATAACTCTGGGGCCAACGTCCTGACTTTC. It yields the protein CASSALTGYNSGANVLTF.

As DNA, the CDR3 is TGTGCCAGCAGTCACGCACAGGGGGGATTTGGTGGCTACACCTTC. It translates to CASSHAQGGFGGYTF. This chain links TRBV28 with TRBJ1-2, with TRBD1 matching 8 bases. V gave up 5 bases and J gave up 7 bases; unmatched junction bases: 12. CDR1 MDHEN and CDR2 SYDVKM come from the germline V gene. This CDR3 has 15 residues.